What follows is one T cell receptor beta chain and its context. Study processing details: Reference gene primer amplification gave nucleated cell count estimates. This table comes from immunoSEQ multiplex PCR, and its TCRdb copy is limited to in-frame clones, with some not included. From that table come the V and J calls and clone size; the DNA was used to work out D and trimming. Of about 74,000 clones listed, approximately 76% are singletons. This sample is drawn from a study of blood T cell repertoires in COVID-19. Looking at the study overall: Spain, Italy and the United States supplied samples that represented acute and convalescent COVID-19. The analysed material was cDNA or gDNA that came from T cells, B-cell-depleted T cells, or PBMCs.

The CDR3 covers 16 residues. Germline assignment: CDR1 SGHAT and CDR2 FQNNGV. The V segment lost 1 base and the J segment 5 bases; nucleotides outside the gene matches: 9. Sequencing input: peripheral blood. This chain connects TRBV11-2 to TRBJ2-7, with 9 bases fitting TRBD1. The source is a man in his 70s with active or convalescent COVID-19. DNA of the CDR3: TGTGCCAGCAGCTTAGCGCTGGACAGGGGTAGGGACGAGCAGTACTTC. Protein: CASSLALDRGRDEQYF.